This T cell receptor beta chain emerged from a study of CD8 T cell repertoires and HIV-1 epitope variants. Background on the study: Each of Twenty-five Gag and Nef epitope peptides stimulated a separate culture. 1M T cells were kept uncultured as a baseline. Whole-study results and caveats: The assay identified only TCR beta chains of antigen-proliferating T cells.

Remarks on this clone: Its antigen is unknown.

This CDR3 is 15 amino acids long. Germline V lookup: CDR1 MNHNS, CDR2 SASEGT. V shed 7 bases, J shed 4 bases, and the junction held 11 bases outside the gene matches. The table came from immunoSEQ multiplex PCR; TCRdb's copy has only in-frame clones and leaves some out. The data show more than 5,000 clones, less than 75% seen once. Sequenced input: cultured CD8+ T cells derived from PBMCs. The V and J genes are TRBV6-1 and TRBJ2-7; 9 bases are a match to TRBD1. The TCR comes from a male donor with HIV. The CDR3 coding sequence is TGTGCCAGCACCCCACTCGGGACAGGGCATTACGAGCAGTACTTC. Translation: CASTPLGTGHYEQYF.